This T cell receptor beta chain is from a study of T cell responses to AZD1222 COVID-19 vaccine. As for the study in general: Second doses that came at about 4 or about 12 weeks were put together. General study findings and limits: At 160-218 and 743-854, vaccine-associated CD4 TCRs were dominant, and they spanned spike. Per reports, nearly half of all spike-specific TCRs target regions that are unmutated in variants.

As concerns this clone: Its antigen remains unidentified.

Method: immunoSEQ multiplex PCR; TCRdb's copy keeps in-frame clones and lacks some. The data contain about 110,000 clones, around 93% of them singletons. Germline CDR1 reads LNHDA; CDR2 reads SQIVND (reference sequence). V was clipped by 7 bases and J by 10 bases, with 11 bases between them. The CDR3 is 12 residues long. The V gene is TRBV19, the J gene TRBJ1-6; D is uncertain. The sample in question was peripheral blood, obtained on day 0 of AZD1222 vaccination. The sequence was collected from an adult in good health. CDR3 loop: CASTSGGSPLHF. As DNA, the CDR3 is TGTGCCAGTACAAGTGGCGGGTCACCCCTCCACTTT. The complete variable domain, with remaining parts taken from reference TRBV19 and TRBJ1-6, reads DGGITQSPKYLFRKEGQNVTLSCEQNLNHDAMYWYRQDPGQGLRLIYYSQIVNDFQKGDIAEGYSVSREKKESFPLTVTSAQKNPTAFYLCASTSGGSPLHFGNGTRLTVT.